The 21 T cell receptor beta chains reported below all come from one sample, sequenced in a study of CD8 T cells in ankylosing spondylitis. One entry per CDR3 protein, called by TCRdb with MiXCR from the 5' RACE reads. This table has 150,000 to 250,000 distinct CDR3 sequences, 9.5% to 15% appearing once. Input material: blood, either unsorted or a sorted T cell fraction (not recorded which). These receptors came from a male donor with ankylosing spondylitis or in good health (not recorded which).

This clonotype was observed a handful of times. The V and J genes are TRBV29-1 and TRBJ1-1; possible D gene TRBD1, 6 bases. V lost 7 bases to trimming and J lost 4 bases, with 16 bases between them. Germline V gene data show CDR1 as SQVTM and CDR2 as ANQGSEA. This CDR3 is built from 13 residues. CDR3 coding DNA: TGCAGCGGGGTAATGACAGGAGGCACTGAAGCTTTCTTT. Protein sequence: CSGVMTGGTEAFF.

J is TRBJ2-1 and V is TRBV6-5; possibly TRBD1 for D (8 bases). Trimming cost V 4 bases and J 4 bases, with 14 bases left between them. The CDR3 has 15 residues. CDR1 MNHEY and CDR2 SVGAGI come from the germline V gene. The CDR3 bases are TGTGCCAGCAGTTTACAGGGGGGGGGTTACAATGAGCAGTTCTTC. Translated: CASSLQGGGYNEQFF.

This clonotype was counted only a few times. CDR3 DNA: TGTGCCAGCAGTCTTCTGTTTCAAGGACGAGAAAAACTGTTTTTT. Residues: CASSLLFQGREKLFF. The chain carries TRBV6-1 and TRBJ1-4; D gene ambiguous. Looked up from germline, CDR1 is MNHNS and CDR2 is SASEGT. CDR3 size: 15 residues. Trimming left V 5 bases short and J 8 bases short, with 18 bases between.

This clonotype appeared a few times. This chain uses TRBV5-1 with TRBJ2-7; the D gene could be TRBD1 or TRBD2 (6 bases each). Germline V gene sequence: CDR1 SGHRS, CDR2 YFSETQ. Trimming left V 4 bases short and J 3 bases short, with 14 bases between. CDR3 size: 14 residues. The CDR3 sequence is CASSAGEDHYEQYF. The CDR3 bases are TGCGCCAGCAGCGCAGGGGAGGACCACTACGAGCAGTACTTC.

This clonotype was counted a few times. The chain carries TRBV5-1 and TRBJ2-7; no clear D. CDR1 is SGHRS and CDR2 is YFSETQ in the germline V gene. The CDR3 totals 14 residues. Between the trimmed V and J ends, which lost 4 bases and 2 bases, there was a span of 13 bases. The CDR3 sequence: CASSPGWSTYEQYF. The CDR3 bases are TGCGCCAGCAGCCCAGGATGGAGCACCTACGAGCAGTACTTC. The variable domain in full, with the rest retrieved from reference TRBV5-1 and TRBJ2-7, is KAGVTQTPRYLIKTRGQQVTLSCSPISGHRSVSWYQQTPGQGLQFLFEYFSETQRNKGNFPGRFSGRQFSNSRSEMNVSTLELGDSALYLCASSPGWSTYEQYFGPGTRLTVT.

Ten or more counts support this clonotype. The V call is TRBV2, the J call TRBJ2-1; no clear D gene. The germline CDR1 and CDR2 sequences are SNHLY and FYNNEI. Trimming shortened V by 5 bases and J by 6 bases, and 11 bases separated the two germline ends. The CDR3 is 13 residues long. CDR3: CASSTTGPNEQFF. As DNA, the CDR3 is TGTGCCAGCAGTACCACCGGCCCCAATGAGCAGTTCTTC.

This rearrangement joins TRBV9 to TRBJ1-1; the D gene is possibly TRBD1 (6 bases). Germline V gene sequence: CDR1 SGDLS, CDR2 YYNGEE. V was shortened by 6 bases and J by 7 bases, with 19 bases between the two germline ends. This CDR3 has 14 amino acids. In nucleotides, the CDR3 is TGTGCCAGCAACACGAATATCCGGGACATTGAAGCTTTCTTT. Translating gives CASNTNIRDIEAFF.

This chain uses TRBV7-9 with TRBJ2-5; the D gene is possibly TRBD2 (6 bases). The germline V and J ends were trimmed by 5 bases and 5 bases, with 18 bases remaining between them. The CDR3 has 15 amino acids. Per germline, CDR1 SEHNR and CDR2 FQNEAQ (reference sequence). In nucleotides, the CDR3 is TGTGCCAGCAGCCTCCCCCCAGTTCGGGAGGAGACCCAGTACTTC. Protein product: CASSLPPVREETQYF. Together with reference TRBV7-9 and TRBJ2-5, the CDR3 gives the full variable domain: DTGVSQNPRHKITKRGQNVTFRCDPISEHNRLYWYRQTLGQGPEFLTYFQNEAQLEKSRLLSDRFSAERPKGSFSTLEIQRTEQGDSAMYLCASSLPPVREETQYFGPGTRLLVL.

This chain connects TRBV30 to TRBJ2-2; D tentatively reads TRBD1 or TRBD2 (5 bases each). The CDR3 extends over 13 amino acids. Germline V lookup: CDR1 GTSNPN, CDR2 SVGIG (reference sequence). V lost 3 bases and J 7 bases, leaving 12 bases between the germline ends. CDR3: CAWRDGAGGELFF. CDR3 nucleotide sequence: TGTGCCTGGAGGGACGGGGCGGGCGGGGAGCTGTTTTTT.

This clonotype was seen a few times. The gene calls are TRBV7-8 and TRBJ2-3; possibly TRBD2 for D (5 bases). Germline loops: CDR1 SGHVS, CDR2 FQNEAQ. Trimming removed 5 bases at V and 5 bases at J, with 14 bases between. The CDR3 totals 14 residues. The CDR3 loop is CASSMRLARDTQYF. The CDR3 DNA is TGTGCCAGCAGCATGAGGCTAGCAAGAGATACGCAGTATTTT.

This clonotype appeared many times. The chain couples TRBV4-1 to TRBJ1-2; TRBD1 might be the D (5 bases). CDR1 is MGHRA, CDR2 YSYEKL, per germline. V was pared by 1 base and J by 7 bases, with 13 bases between. The CDR3 is 14 residues long. CDR3 residues: CASSQGGGAAGYTF. The DNA of the CDR3 is TGCGCCAGCAGCCAAGGTGGAGGGGCGGCTGGCTACACCTTC.

This clonotype was observed a handful of times. J is TRBJ2-7 and V is TRBV11-2, with D perhaps TRBD1 (5 bases). V was cut by 0 bases and J by 7 bases, with 16 bases left in between. The CDR3 sequence is 15 residues long. Germline V gene lookup returns CDR1 SGHAT and CDR2 FQNNGV. The CDR3 sequence: CASSLDRTTSLEQYF. DNA for the CDR3: TGTGCCAGCAGCTTAGATAGGACAACCTCTTTAGAGCAGTACTTC.

This clonotype was detected a few times. This chain joins TRBV6-5 and TRBJ1-2, with no clear D. CDR3 length equals 12 residues. Germline-derived CDR1 and CDR2 are MNHEY and SVGAGI. V was pared by 8 bases and J by 4 bases, with 11 bases between. The CDR3 DNA reads TGTGCCAGCCGGGTCGGGGTCTATGGCTACACCTTC. Protein product: CASRVGVYGYTF.

Worth noting for this clonotype: In this CDR3 the conserved last residue, phenylalanine or tryptophan, is missing, so a read error is likely. The limits of the CDR3 on the DNA are not certain, so only TCRdb's listed CDR3 is given. The V and J genes are TRBV10-3 and TRBJ2-1. The CDR3 adds up to 14 amino acids, both ends counted. Germline assignment: CDR1 ENHRY and CDR2 SYGVKD. CDR3: CAISESGAFQFFGV.

In its sample, this clonotype was seen a few times. This sequence joins TRBV24-1 and TRBJ2-1; D not certain. There are 19 residues in the CDR3. V lost 3 bases, J lost 1 base, and 21 bases lay in between. Germline CDR1 is KGHDR and CDR2 is SFDVKD. This chain's CDR3 is CATSDRNAPTPGSYNEQFF. The CDR3 DNA follows: TGTGCCACCAGTGATAGGAATGCCCCCACCCCTGGGTCCTACAATGAGCAGTTCTTC.

Many counts were recorded for this clonotype. The V gene is TRBV18, the J gene TRBJ2-7; 7 positions match TRBD2. In germline, CDR1 is KGHSH, CDR2 LQKENI. The CDR3 has 13 residues. The trim removed 3 bases at V and 2 bases at J, leaving 1 base unmatched. CDR3 protein: CASSPGGTYEQYF. The DNA of the CDR3 is TGTGCCAGCTCACCGGGGGGGACCTACGAGCAGTACTTC.

The rearrangement joins TRBV20-1 to TRBJ2-3; D is possibly TRBD2 (5 bases). Trimming removed 1 base from V and 2 bases from J, with 13 bases in between. CDR1 DFQATT and CDR2 SNEGSKA come from the germline V gene (reference sequence). The CDR3 loop spans 15 amino acids. CDR3 amino acids: CSARGLKLTTDTQYF. As DNA, the CDR3 is TGCAGTGCTAGAGGACTAAAGCTCACCACAGATACGCAGTATTTT.

This clonotype came up many times. The chain couples TRBV7-2 to TRBJ2-2, with D unclear. The CDR3 extends over 16 amino acids. Per the germline V gene, CDR1 is SGHTA and CDR2 is FQGNSA. V was cut by 1 base and J by 6 bases, with 15 bases left in between. CDR3 DNA sequence: TGTGCCAGCAGCTTAGAAGGATGGGTATTGGCCGGGGAGCTGTTTTTT. Amino acid sequence: CASSLEGWVLAGELFF.

CDR3 in amino acids: CAIRGQYNEQFF. Here the CDR3 DNA reads TGTGCCATCCGGGGCCAGTACAATGAGCAGTTCTTC. This chain uses TRBV2 with TRBJ2-1; D could derive from TRBD1 or TRBD2 (5 bases each). V lost 10 bases, J lost 4 bases, and 11 bases lay in between. CDR1 and CDR2 from the germline V gene are SNHLY and FYNNEI. This CDR3 region has 12 residues.

This clonotype was seen repeatedly, ten times or more. The chain employs TRBV20-1 and TRBJ2-1; D is uncertain. The ends were cut back, 2 bases at V and 5 bases at J, with 10 bases in the middle. The CDR3 spans 13 residues. CDR1 and CDR2 (germline): DFQATT, SNEGSKA (reference sequence). DNA for the CDR3: TGCAGTGCTAGATATACCTCTAACAATGAGCAGTTCTTC. Translation gives CSARYTSNNEQFF.

This clonotype appeared many times. The chain employs TRBV12-3 or TRBV12-4 and TRBJ2-1, with TRBD1 as a possible D gene (5 bases). This CDR3 spans 12 amino acids. Between the trimmed V and J ends, which lost 3 bases and 6 bases, there was a span of 6 bases. CDR3 sequence reads: CASSFQGNEQFF. The CDR3 bases are TGTGCCAGCAGTTTTCAGGGCAATGAGCAGTTCTTC.